A selection of T cell receptor beta chains follows, all from one sample in a study of cytomegalovirus exposure and HLA in healthy donors. Assay used: immunoSEQ multiplex PCR; TCRdb lists only in-frame clones, some missing. This sample has 90,000 or so clones, with roughly 70% found just once. The sample taken for sequencing was PBMCs. These receptors originate from a man aged 50-60 years in good health and CMV-seronegative. Both conserved end residues are part of each CDR3. A D gene is named only where the DNA matches it firmly. Rows give clone size only sometimes, using once, few, many, or a class for an expanded clone.

TRBV25-1,TRBJ2-1,TRBD1,NA,CASSDSGTDYNEQFF,TGTGCCAGCAGTGACTCCGGGACAGACTACAATGAGCAGTTCTTC
TRBV15,TRBJ2-7,NA,NA,CATSREWGPSSYEQYF,TGTGCCACCAGCAGAGAATGGGGCCCAAGCTCCTACGAGCAGTACTTC
TRBV27,TRBJ1-1,NA,NA,CASSLGRWNTEAFF,TGTGCCAGCAGTTTGGGGCGATGGAACACTGAAGCTTTCTTT
TRBV6-6,TRBJ1-2,TRBD1,NA,CASSPQGHGGYTF,TGTGCCAGCAGCCCACAGGGGCATGGTGGCTACACCTTC
TRBV19,TRBJ2-1,NA,few,CASGPTWRQFF,TGTGCCAGTGGGCCTACATGGCGGCAGTTCTTC
TRBV6-5,TRBJ1-1,TRBD1,NA,CASRKPGQEAFF,TGTGCCAGCAGGAAACCGGGACAGGAAGCTTTCTTT
TRBV7-8,TRBJ1-3,NA,NA,CASSPRDFGNTIYF,TGTGCCAGCAGCCCGCGGGATTTCGGAAACACCATATATTTT
TRBV19,TRBJ1-4,NA,NA,CASSIKADRAKLFF,TGTGCCAGTAGTATCAAGGCCGACCGAGCGAAACTGTTTTTT
TRBV9,TRBJ2-2,NA,NA,CARPRRDVHPGELFF,TGTGCCAGGCCCCGGCGGGACGTACACCCCGGGGAGCTGTTTTTT
TRBV30,TRBJ1-2,NA,NA,CAWTSTGNYGYTF,TGTGCCTGGACCTCCACAGGCAACTATGGCTACACCTTC
TRBV29-1,TRBJ1-2,NA,NA,CSVLGAENNYGYTF,TGCAGCGTTTTGGGGGCAGAGAATAACTATGGCTACACCTTC
TRBV5-4,TRBJ2-3,TRBD2,NA,CASSKGLAGTTDTQYF,TGTGCCAGCAGCAAGGGACTAGCGGGGACCACAGATACGCAGTATTTT
TRBV2,TRBJ2-1,TRBD2,NA,CASSALAGGPVNEQFF,TGTGCCAGCAGCGCACTAGCGGGGGGGCCTGTCAATGAGCAGTTCTTC
TRBV9,TRBJ1-1,NA,NA,CASSVEQGNTEAFF,TGTGCCAGCAGCGTAGAACAGGGGAACACTGAAGCTTTCTTT
TRBV4-3,TRBJ2-2,NA,NA,CASSQDKGDANTGELFF,TGCGCCAGCAGCCAAGATAAGGGGGATGCGAACACCGGGGAGCTGTTTTTT
TRBV5-6,TRBJ1-4,TRBD1,NA,CASSPGTENEKLFF,TGTGCCAGCAGCCCCGGGACAGAGAATGAAAAACTGTTTTTT
TRBV5-4,TRBJ2-6,TRBD2,NA,CASSLGGGLAGETGANVLTF,TGTGCCAGCAGCTTGGGGGGAGGACTAGCGGGAGAAACCGGGGCCAACGTCCTGACTTTC
TRBV5-6,TRBJ1-1,TRBD1,NA,CASSYKTGLYTEAFF,TGTGCCAGCAGCTATAAGACAGGGCTCTACACTGAAGCTTTCTTT
TRBV10-3,TRBJ2-3,TRBD2,NA,CAITAGDTDTQYF,TGTGCCATCACGGCGGGGGACACAGATACGCAGTATTTT
TRBV7-9,TRBJ2-1,TRBD1,NA,CASSLLGGSYNEQFF,TGTGCCAGCAGCTTACTAGGGGGCAGCTACAATGAGCAGTTCTTC
TRBV6-1,TRBJ2-5,TRBD2,few,CASTMTRGGDKYF,TGTGCCAGCACCATGACTCGGGGGGGCGATAAATACTTC
TRBV12-5,TRBJ2-7,NA,NA,CASGPPGTYEQYF,TGTGCTAGTGGTCCTCCGGGGACCTACGAGCAGTACTTC
TRBV29-1,TRBJ2-3,TRBD1,NA,CSAETGSDTQYF,TGCAGCGCCGAGACAGGGTCGGATACGCAGTATTTT
TRBV27,TRBJ1-1,TRBD1,NA,CASSPWTGGNTEAFF,TGTGCCAGCAGTCCATGGACAGGGGGGAACACTGAAGCTTTCTTT
TRBV6-5,TRBJ2-4,TRBD2,NA,CASSYPGGLIQYF,TGTGCCAGCAGTTACCCGGGAGGCCTCATTCAGTACTTC
TRBV19,TRBJ1-1,NA,NA,CASSNSFGTEAFF,TGTGCCAGTAGCAACTCGTTTGGCACTGAAGCTTTCTTT
TRBV27,TRBJ2-1,TRBD1,few,CASSFLGQGGRNEQFF,TGTGCCAGCAGTTTCCTGGGACAGGGGGGTCGCAATGAGCAGTTCTTC
TRBV30,TRBJ2-1,TRBD2,NA,CAWSVIGGRTYNEQFF,TGTGCCTGGAGTGTAATCGGCGGGAGAACCTACAATGAGCAGTTCTTC
TRBV14,TRBJ2-3,NA,NA,CASSPRGGSARGDTQYF,TGTGCCAGCAGCCCCCGTGGAGGCAGCGCTCGAGGTGATACGCAGTATTTT
TRBV7-2,TRBJ2-5,NA,NA,CASSLAGGEETQYF,TGTGCCAGCAGCTTAGCAGGGGGGGAAGAGACCCAGTACTTC
TRBV5-1,TRBJ2-7,NA,few,CASSPDSLEQYF,TGCGCCAGCAGCCCGGACAGCCTAGAGCAGTACTTC
TRBV29-1,TRBJ2-3,NA,NA,CSVGMGADTQYF,TGCAGCGTTGGGATGGGAGCGGATACGCAGTATTTT
TRBV4-1,TRBJ1-5,TRBD1,NA,CASSPRDSLSNQPQHF,TGCGCCAGCAGCCCCCGGGACAGTCTTAGCAATCAGCCCCAGCATTTT
TRBV19,TRBJ2-1,TRBD2,NA,CASMSGRRRNEQFF,TGTGCCAGTATGAGCGGGAGACGTCGCAATGAGCAGTTCTTC
TRBV6-6,TRBJ1-5,TRBD1,NA,CASSFIQGASNQPQHF,TGTGCCAGCAGTTTTATACAGGGGGCGAGCAATCAGCCCCAGCATTTT
TRBV19,TRBJ2-1,TRBD2,NA,CASRHLAGNYNEQFF,TGTGCCAGTAGACATCTAGCGGGGAATTACAATGAGCAGTTCTTC
TRBV4-2,TRBJ1-3,TRBD1,NA,CASSQDSRTGESGNTIYF,TGTGCCAGCAGCCAAGATTCCCGGACAGGGGAAAGTGGAAACACCATATATTTT
TRBV28,TRBJ2-7,TRBD1,NA,CASRGQTSYEQYF,TGTGCCAGCAGGGGACAGACCTCCTACGAGCAGTACTTC
TRBV4-1,TRBJ2-7,TRBD1,once,CASSQVLYLRGYEQYF,TGCGCCAGCAGCCAAGTTCTGTATCTCAGGGGGTACGAGCAGTACTTC
TRBV29-1,TRBJ1-5,TRBD1,NA,CSVSDRGGQPQHF,TGCAGCGTTTCGGACAGGGGCGGTCAGCCCCAGCATTTT
TRBV28,TRBJ2-3,TRBD1,NA,CASSPRQGTYTDTQYF,TGTGCCAGCAGTCCCCGACAGGGGACCTACACAGATACGCAGTATTTT
TRBV30,TRBJ1-2,NA,NA,CAFRSRVYGYTF,TGTGCCTTTCGTTCCAGGGTCTATGGCTACACCTTC
TRBV7-9,TRBJ2-1,NA,NA,CASSSGTYNEQFF,TGTGCCAGCAGCTCCGGGACTTACAATGAGCAGTTCTTC
TRBV5-1,TRBJ2-3,TRBD2,few,CASSVSGTADTQYF,TGCGCCAGCAGCGTTAGCGGGACGGCAGATACGCAGTATTTT
TRBV29-1,TRBJ1-3,TRBD1,few,CSATTGLSGNTIYF,TGCAGCGCTACGACAGGGCTCTCTGGAAACACCATATATTTT
TRBV5-6,TRBJ2-3,TRBD2,few,CASSLRRTSGGYTDTQYF,TGTGCCAGCAGCTTACGACGGACAAGCGGGGGGTATACAGATACGCAGTATTTT
TRBV18,TRBJ2-1,TRBD2,NA,CASSPTSGGVYEQFF,TGTGCCAGCTCACCGACTAGCGGGGGGGTCTATGAGCAGTTCTTC
TRBV7-2,TRBJ1-2,TRBD1,NA,CASSLWGQLNGYTF,TGTGCCAGCAGCTTATGGGGACAGCTTAATGGCTACACCTTC
TRBV6-1,TRBJ2-2,NA,NA,CASSEAGVETGELFF,TGTGCCAGCAGTGAAGCCGGGGTGGAGACCGGGGAGCTGTTTTTT
TRBV4-1,TRBJ1-5,NA,NA,CASSNPGKDGGNQPQHF,TGCGCCAGCAGCAATCCCGGGAAAGATGGTGGCAATCAGCCCCAGCATTTT
TRBV7-8,TRBJ2-1,TRBD2,NA,CASSFPQGSGSPHNEQFF,TGTGCCAGCAGCTTCCCGCAGGGTAGCGGGAGTCCCCACAATGAGCAGTTCTTC
TRBV4-2,TRBJ2-5,NA,NA,CASSQDAGSETQYF,TGTGCCAGCAGCCAAGATGCAGGGTCAGAGACCCAGTACTTC
TRBV6-1,TRBJ2-1,TRBD2,few,CASSEGLAGYDNEQFF,TGTGCCAGCAGTGAGGGATTAGCGGGGTATGACAATGAGCAGTTCTTC